The clone carrying this T cell receptor (beta chain) was picked up a small number of times. The target antigen is unknown. Semi-nested PCR with Nested Universal Primer A followed constant-region reverse priming of full-length variable regions. TCRdb reanalysed the 5' RACE reads using MiXCR and keeps one entry per CDR3 protein. The sample lists 6,500 to 8,500 distinct CDR3 sequences, around a third occurring once. Study conclusions and caveats: In terms of TCR gene usage, tumor memory CD4+ T cells clustered together with blood and lymph node memory CD4+ cells, as well as with lymph node naive CD4+ cells.

Memory CD4+ T cells were sorted as CD4+CD45RO+CD25- cells. Trimming pared 1 base from V and 9 bases from J, leaving 19 bases between. Germline V gives CDR1 LGHDT, CDR2 YNNKEL (reference sequence). The CDR3 length is 17 residues. This TCR was recovered from a female donor with breast cancer. Sequencing was carried out using tumor-infiltrating memory CD4+ T cells sorted from the breast tumor. Subset defined: memory CD4+ T cells, CD4+CD45RO+CD25-. The J gene is TRBJ1-6, the V gene TRBV3-1, with D possibly matching TRBD1 (5 bases). This CDR3 is CASSQGGLGPGGSPLHF. As DNA, the CDR3 is TGTGCCAGCAGCCAAGGGGGACTGGGACCGGGGGGTTCACCCCTCCACTTT.